This TCR beta chain is from a study of T-cell reconstitution after alpha-beta-depleted transplantation in children. Study-wide points: Roughly two months post-transplant, alpha-beta T cells reportedly originated from several hundred graft clones that had expanded. There were some patients whose high TCRbeta diversity at day 60 came from surviving recipient T cells and thymic progenitors. It was newly produced T cells that mostly accounted for T-cell counts and diversity one year after transplant.

Using unique molecular identifiers, the investigators prepared the TCRbeta library. TCRdb reprocessed the PCR reads with MiXCR, giving one entry per CDR3 protein. The sample holds a few hundred thousand distinct CDR3 sequences; more than 20% are singletons and the top ten take about a third. The CDR3 runs 14 residues. J was trimmed by 10 bases and V by 5 bases; bases with no gene match: 10. The germline CDR1 and CDR2 sequences are SEHNR and FQNEAQ (reference sequence). This clonotype was observed a few times. Its antigen is unidentified. The rearrangement joins TRBV7-9 to TRBJ1-4; the match to TRBD1 covers 7 bases. This clonotype was obtained from a boy in the first two years of life with Wiskott-Aldrich syndrome, due to receive a stem cell transplant. Sequenced material: PBMCs, taken before TCRalphabeta/CD19-depleted stem cell transplant. CDR3 nucleotide sequence: TGTGCCAGCAGCAAAGGGGGCAGGGAAGGAAAACTGTTTTTT. This translates into CASSKGGREGKLFF.